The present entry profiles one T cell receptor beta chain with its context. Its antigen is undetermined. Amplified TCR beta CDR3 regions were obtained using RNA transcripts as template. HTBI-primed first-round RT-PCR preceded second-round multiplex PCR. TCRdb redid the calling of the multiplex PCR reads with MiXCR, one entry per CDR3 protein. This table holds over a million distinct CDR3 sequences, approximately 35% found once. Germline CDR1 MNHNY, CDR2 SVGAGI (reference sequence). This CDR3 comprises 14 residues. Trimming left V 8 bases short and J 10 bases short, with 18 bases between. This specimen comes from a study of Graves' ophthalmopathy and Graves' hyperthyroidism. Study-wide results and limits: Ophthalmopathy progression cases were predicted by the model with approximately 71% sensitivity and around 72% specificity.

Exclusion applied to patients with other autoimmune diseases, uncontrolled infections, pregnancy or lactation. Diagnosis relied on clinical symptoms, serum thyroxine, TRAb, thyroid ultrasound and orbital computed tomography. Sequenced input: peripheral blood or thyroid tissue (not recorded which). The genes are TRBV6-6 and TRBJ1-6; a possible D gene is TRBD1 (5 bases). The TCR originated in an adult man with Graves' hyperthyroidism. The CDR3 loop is CASGEPGPRSPLHF. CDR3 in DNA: TGTGCCAGCGGGGAACCGGGACCTAGGTCACCCCTCCACTTT.